What follows are 5 T cell receptor beta chains derived from one specimen sequenced in a study of cytomegalovirus exposure and HLA in healthy donors. The PCR had 60 Vbeta and 13 Jbeta primers. Here immunoSEQ multiplex PCR was the method, and the copy in TCRdb shows in-frame clones only, minus some. Here the sample spans roughly 86,000 clones, around 79% being singletons. Source material: PBMCs. Receptors were obtained from a female donor in good health and CMV-seronegative.

V gene TRBV20-1 combines with J gene TRBJ2-3; maybe TRBD2 (6 bases). The CDR3 length is 11 residues. Deletions cut 5 bases from V and 5 bases from J, with 8 bases between. Germline lookup yields CDR1 DFQATT and CDR2 SNEGSKA (reference sequence). CDR3 coding DNA: TGCAGTGCTCGGGGGAAAGATACGCAGTATTTT. Translation gives CSARGKDTQYF.

The chain recombines TRBV28 with TRBJ1-1; TRBD1 might be the D (5 bases). CDR1 is MDHEN, CDR2 SYDVKM, per germline. The CDR3 has 12 residues. V was cut by 7 bases and J by 7 bases, with 13 bases left in between. Written as DNA, the CDR3 is TGTGCCAGCACCCAGACAGAGCGTGAAGCTTTCTTT. It yields the protein CASTQTEREAFF.

As DNA, the CDR3 is TGTGCCATCAGCCGGACAGGGGGCGCTGGGGCCAACGTCCTGACTTTC. This gives the protein CAISRTGGAGANVLTF. V and J are TRBV10-3 and TRBJ2-6; TRBD1 matches at 11 bases. Germline V gene sequence: CDR1 ENHRY, CDR2 SYGVKD. The CDR3 length is 16 residues. The V segment lost 6 bases and the J segment 2 bases; nucleotides outside the gene matches: 3.

V and J are TRBV7-8 and TRBJ2-5; TRBD1 matches at 9 bases. CDR1 SGHVS and CDR2 FQNEAQ come from the germline V gene. V gave up 5 bases and J gave up 1 base; unmatched junction bases: 5. The CDR3 has 15 residues. The CDR3 is CASSRTGVLQETQYF. In DNA form, the CDR3 reads TGTGCCAGCAGCCGGACAGGGGTCCTCCAAGAGACCCAGTACTTC. Supplemented by reference TRBV7-8 and TRBJ2-5, the full variable domain reads GAGVSQSPRYKVAKRGQDVALRCDPISGHVSLFWYQQALGQGPEFLTYFQNEAQLDKSGLPSDRFFAERPEGSVSTLKIQRTQQEDSAVYLCASSRTGVLQETQYFGPGTRLLVL.

Notes on this clone: The germline gene is not matched at one end of the junction; a read error may be the cause. For the CDR3, the DNA is TGTGTCAGCAGCTTTAAAAATCCTCCCAGGGGGAACACTGAAGCTTTCTTT. Residues: CVSSFKNPPRGNTEAFF. The J gene is TRBJ1-1, the V gene TRBV5-4; possibly TRBD1 for D (6 bases). Germline assignment: CDR1 SGHNT and CDR2 YYREEE (reference sequence). The CDR3 is 17 residues long.